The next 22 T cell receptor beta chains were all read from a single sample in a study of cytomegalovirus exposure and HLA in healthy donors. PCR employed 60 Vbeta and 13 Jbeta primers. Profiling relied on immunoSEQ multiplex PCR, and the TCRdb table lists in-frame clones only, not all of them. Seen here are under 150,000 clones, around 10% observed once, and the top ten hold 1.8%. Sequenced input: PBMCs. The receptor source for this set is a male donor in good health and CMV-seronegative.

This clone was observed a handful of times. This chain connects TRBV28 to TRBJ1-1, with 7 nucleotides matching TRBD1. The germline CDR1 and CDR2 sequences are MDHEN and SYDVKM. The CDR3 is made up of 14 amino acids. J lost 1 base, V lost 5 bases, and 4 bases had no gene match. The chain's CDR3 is CASSTGASNTEAFF. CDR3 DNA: TGTGCCAGCAGTACAGGGGCGTCGAACACTGAAGCTTTCTTT. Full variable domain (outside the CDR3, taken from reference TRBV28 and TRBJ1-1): DVKVTQSSRYLVKRTGEKVFLECVQDMDHENMFWYRQDPGLGLRLIYFSYDVKMKEKGDIPEGYSVSREKKERFSLILESASTNQTSMYLCASSTGASNTEAFFGQGTRLTVV.

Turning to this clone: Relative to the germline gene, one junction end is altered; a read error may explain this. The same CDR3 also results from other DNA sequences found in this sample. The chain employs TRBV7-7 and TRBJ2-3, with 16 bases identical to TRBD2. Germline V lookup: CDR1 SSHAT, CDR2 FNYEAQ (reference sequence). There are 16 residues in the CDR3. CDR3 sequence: CASSAGLAGGIDTQYF. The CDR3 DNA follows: TGTGCAAGCAGCGCGGGACTAGCGGGAGGGATAGATACGCAGTATTTT.

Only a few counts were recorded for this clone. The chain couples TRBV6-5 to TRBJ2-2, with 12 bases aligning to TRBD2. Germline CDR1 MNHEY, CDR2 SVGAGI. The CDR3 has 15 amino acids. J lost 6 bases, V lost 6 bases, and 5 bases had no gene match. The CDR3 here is CASSPSSGRAGELFF. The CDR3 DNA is TGTGCCAGCAGCCCCTCTAGCGGGAGGGCCGGGGAGCTGTTTTTT.

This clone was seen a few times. The CDR3 DNA follows: TGTGCCAGCAGTCCCCCCGCCGGGGAGCTGTTTTTT. Amino acids: CASSPPAGELFF. This chain joins TRBV6-5 and TRBJ2-2; D remains unclear. The ends were cut back, 5 bases at V and 6 bases at J, with 7 bases in the middle. The CDR3 extends over 12 amino acids. Germline loops: CDR1 MNHEY, CDR2 SVGAGI.

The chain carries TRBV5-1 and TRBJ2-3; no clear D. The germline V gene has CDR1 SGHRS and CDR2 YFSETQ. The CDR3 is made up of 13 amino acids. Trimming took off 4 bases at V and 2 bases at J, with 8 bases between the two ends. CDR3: CASSINPTDTQYF. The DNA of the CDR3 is TGCGCCAGCAGCATTAATCCCACAGATACGCAGTATTTT.

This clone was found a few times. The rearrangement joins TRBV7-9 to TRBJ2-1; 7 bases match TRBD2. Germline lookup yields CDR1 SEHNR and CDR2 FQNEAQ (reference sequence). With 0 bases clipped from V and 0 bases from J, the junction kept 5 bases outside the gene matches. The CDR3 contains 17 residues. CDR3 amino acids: CASSLASGAGSYNEQFF. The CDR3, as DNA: TGTGCCAGCAGCTTAGCGAGCGGGGCCGGCTCCTACAATGAGCAGTTCTTC.

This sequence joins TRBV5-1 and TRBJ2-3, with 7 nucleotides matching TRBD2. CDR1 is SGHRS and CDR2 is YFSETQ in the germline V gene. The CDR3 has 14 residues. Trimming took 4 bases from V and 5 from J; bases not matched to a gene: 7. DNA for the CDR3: TGCGCCAGCAGCCCAGGGACTAACCTAGATACGCAGTATTTT. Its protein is CASSPGTNLDTQYF.

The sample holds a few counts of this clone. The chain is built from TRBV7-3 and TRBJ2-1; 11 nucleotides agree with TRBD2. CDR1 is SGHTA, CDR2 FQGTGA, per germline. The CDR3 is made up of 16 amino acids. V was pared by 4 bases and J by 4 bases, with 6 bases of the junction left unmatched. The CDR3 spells CASSSTGTSGYNEQFF. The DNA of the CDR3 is TGTGCCAGCAGCTCCACCGGGACTAGCGGTTACAATGAGCAGTTCTTC.

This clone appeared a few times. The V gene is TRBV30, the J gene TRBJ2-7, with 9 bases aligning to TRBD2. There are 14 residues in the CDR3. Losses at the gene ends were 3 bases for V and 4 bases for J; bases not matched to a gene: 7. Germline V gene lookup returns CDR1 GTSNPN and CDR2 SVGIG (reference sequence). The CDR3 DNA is TGTGCCTGGAGGAGGGCGGGGGGGGTATACGAGCAGTACTTC. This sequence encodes CAWRRAGGVYEQYF.

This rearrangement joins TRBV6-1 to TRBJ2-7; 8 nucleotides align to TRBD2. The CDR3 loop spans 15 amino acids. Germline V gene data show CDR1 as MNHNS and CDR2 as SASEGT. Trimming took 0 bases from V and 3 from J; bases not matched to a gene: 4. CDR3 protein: CASSEAGTSSYEQYF. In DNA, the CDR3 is TGTGCCAGCAGTGAAGCCGGGACTAGTAGCTACGAGCAGTACTTC.

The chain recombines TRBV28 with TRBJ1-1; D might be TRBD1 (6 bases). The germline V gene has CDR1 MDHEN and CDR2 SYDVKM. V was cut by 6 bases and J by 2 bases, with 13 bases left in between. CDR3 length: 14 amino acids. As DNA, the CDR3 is TGTGCCAGCAGGGCAAACAGGGCAAACACTGAAGCTTTCTTT. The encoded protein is CASRANRANTEAFF.

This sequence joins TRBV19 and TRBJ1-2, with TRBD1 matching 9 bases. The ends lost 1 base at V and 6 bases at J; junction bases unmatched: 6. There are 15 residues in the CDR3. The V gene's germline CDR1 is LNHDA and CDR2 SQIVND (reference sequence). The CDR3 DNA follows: TGTGCCAGTAGTATAGTAGGGACAGGGCTGGATGGCTACACCTTC. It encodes CASSIVGTGLDGYTF.

The CDR3 sequence is CASSVVGGGTGELFF. Written as DNA, the CDR3 is TGTGCCAGCAGCGTAGTAGGGGGTGGAACCGGGGAGCTGTTTTTT. The V gene is TRBV9, the J gene TRBJ2-2; D possibly corresponds to TRBD1 (6 bases). Germline-derived CDR1 and CDR2 are SGDLS and YYNGEE. This CDR3 has 15 amino acids. Trimming left V 0 bases short and J 5 bases short, with 11 bases between.

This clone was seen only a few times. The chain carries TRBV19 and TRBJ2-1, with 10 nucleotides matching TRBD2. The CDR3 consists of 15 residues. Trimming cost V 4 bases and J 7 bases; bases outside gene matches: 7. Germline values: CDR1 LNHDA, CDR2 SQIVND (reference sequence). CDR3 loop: CASSTLAGARNEQFF. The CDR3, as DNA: TGTGCCAGTAGTACCCTAGCGGGAGCAAGGAATGAGCAGTTCTTC. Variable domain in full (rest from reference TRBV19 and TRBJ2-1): DGGITQSPKYLFRKEGQNVTLSCEQNLNHDAMYWYRQDPGQGLRLIYYSQIVNDFQKGDIAEGYSVSREKKESFPLTVTSAQKNPTAFYLCASSTLAGARNEQFFGPGTRLTVL.

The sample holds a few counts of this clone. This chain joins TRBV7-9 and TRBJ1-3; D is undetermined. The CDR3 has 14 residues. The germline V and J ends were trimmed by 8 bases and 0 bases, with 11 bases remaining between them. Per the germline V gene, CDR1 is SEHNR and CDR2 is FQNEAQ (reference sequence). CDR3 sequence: CASGRTSSGNTIYF. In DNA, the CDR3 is TGTGCCAGCGGGAGGACTAGCTCTGGAAACACCATATATTTT.

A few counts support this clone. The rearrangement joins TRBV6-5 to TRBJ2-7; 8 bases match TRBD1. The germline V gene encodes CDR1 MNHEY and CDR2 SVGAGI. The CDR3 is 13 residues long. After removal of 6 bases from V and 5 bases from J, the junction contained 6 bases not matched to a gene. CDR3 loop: CASRVGTGHEQYF. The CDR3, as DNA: TGTGCCAGCAGGGTAGGGACAGGCCACGAGCAGTACTTC.

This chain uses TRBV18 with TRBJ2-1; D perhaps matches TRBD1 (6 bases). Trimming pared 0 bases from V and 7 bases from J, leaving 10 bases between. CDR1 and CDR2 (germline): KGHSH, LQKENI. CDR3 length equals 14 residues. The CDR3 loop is CASSPPSQGNEQFF. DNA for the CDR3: TGTGCCAGCTCACCACCTAGCCAGGGGAATGAGCAGTTCTTC.

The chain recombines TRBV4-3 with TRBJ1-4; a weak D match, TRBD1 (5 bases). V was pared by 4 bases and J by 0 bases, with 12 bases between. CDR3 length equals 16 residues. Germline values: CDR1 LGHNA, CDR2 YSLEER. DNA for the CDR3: TGCGCCAGCAGCCCCCGACAGTCTGCAACTAATGAAAAACTGTTTTTT. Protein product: CASSPRQSATNEKLFF.

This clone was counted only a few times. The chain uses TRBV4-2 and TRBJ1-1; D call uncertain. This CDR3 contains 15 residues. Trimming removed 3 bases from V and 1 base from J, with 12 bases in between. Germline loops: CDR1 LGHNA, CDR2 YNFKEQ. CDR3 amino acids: CASSQAPGGNTEAFF. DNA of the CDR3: TGTGCCAGCAGCCAGGCCCCCGGAGGGAACACTGAAGCTTTCTTT.

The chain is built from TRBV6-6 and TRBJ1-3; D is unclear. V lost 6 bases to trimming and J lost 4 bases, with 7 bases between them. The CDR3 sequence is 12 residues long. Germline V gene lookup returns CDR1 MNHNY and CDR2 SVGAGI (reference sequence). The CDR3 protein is CASSRLGNTIYF. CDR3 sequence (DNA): TGTGCCAGCAGCCGTCTGGGAAACACCATATATTTT.

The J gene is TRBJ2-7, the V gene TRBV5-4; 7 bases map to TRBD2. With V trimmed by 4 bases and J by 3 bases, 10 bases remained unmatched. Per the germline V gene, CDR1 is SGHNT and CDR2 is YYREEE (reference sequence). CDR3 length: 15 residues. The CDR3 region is CASSRGGGEFYEQYF. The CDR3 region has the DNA TGTGCCAGCAGCCGCGGGGGAGGAGAATTCTACGAGCAGTACTTC.

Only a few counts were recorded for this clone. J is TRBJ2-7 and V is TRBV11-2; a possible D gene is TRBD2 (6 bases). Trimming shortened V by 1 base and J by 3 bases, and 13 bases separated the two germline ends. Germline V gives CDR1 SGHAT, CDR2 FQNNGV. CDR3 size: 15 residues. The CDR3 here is CASSLGLGPYYEQYF. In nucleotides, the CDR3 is TGTGCCAGCAGCTTAGGACTAGGGCCCTACTACGAGCAGTACTTC.